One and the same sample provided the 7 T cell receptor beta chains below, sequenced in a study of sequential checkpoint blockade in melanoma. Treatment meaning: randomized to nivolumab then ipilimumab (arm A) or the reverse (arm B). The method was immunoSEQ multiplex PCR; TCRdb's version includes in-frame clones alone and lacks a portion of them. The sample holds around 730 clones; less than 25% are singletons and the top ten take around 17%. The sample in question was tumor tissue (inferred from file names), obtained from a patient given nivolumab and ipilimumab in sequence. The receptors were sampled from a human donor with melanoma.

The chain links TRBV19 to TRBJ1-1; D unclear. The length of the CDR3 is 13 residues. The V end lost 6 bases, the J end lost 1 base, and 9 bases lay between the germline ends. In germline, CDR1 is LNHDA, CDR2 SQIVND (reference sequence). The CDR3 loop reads CASRDGSNTEAFF. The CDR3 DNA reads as TGTGCCAGTAGAGACGGGTCGAACACTGAAGCTTTCTTT.

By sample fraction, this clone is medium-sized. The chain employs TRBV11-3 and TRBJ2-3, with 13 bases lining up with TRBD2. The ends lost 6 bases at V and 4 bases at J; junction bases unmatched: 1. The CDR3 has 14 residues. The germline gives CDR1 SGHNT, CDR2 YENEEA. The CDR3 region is CASRTSGGPDTQYF. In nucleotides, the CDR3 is TGTGCCAGCAGGACTAGCGGGGGGCCAGATACGCAGTATTTT. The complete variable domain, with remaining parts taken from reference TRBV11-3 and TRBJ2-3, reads EAGVVQSPRYKIIEKKQPVAFWCNPISGHNTLYWYLQNLGQGPELLIRYENEEAVDDSQLPKDRFSAERLKGVDSTLKIQPAELGDSAVYLCASRTSGGPDTQYFGPGTRLTVL.

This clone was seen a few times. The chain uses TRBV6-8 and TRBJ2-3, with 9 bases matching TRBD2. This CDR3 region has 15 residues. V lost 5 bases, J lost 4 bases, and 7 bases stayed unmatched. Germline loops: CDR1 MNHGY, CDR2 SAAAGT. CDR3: CASSDEAGGSDTQYF. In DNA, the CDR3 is TGTGCCAGCAGTGACGAAGCGGGGGGTTCAGATACGCAGTATTTT.

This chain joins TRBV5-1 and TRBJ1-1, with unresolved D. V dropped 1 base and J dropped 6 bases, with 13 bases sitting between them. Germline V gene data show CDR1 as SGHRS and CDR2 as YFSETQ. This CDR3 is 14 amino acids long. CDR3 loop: CASSLMGSFAEAFF. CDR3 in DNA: TGCGCCAGCAGCTTGATGGGGAGTTTCGCTGAAGCTTTCTTT.

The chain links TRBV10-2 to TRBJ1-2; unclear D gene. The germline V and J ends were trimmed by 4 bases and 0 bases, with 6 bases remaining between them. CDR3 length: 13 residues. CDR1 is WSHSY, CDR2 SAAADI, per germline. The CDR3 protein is CASSATTNYGYTF. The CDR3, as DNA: TGCGCCAGCAGTGCTACAACTAACTATGGCTACACCTTC.

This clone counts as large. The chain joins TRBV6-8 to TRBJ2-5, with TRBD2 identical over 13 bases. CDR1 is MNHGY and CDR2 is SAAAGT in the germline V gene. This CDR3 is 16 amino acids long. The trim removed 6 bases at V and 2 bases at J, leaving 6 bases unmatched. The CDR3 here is CASRLGTSGEQETQYF. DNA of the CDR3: TGTGCCAGCAGGCTTGGGACTAGCGGGGAGCAAGAGACCCAGTACTTC.

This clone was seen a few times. The CDR3 sequence is CAWSERTPGGYTF. The CDR3 nucleotides are TGTGCCTGGAGTGAAAGAACCCCTGGTGGCTACACCTTC. The chain carries TRBV30 and TRBJ1-2; D gene uncertain. The CDR3 runs 13 residues. The V end lost 1 base, the J end lost 7 bases, and 13 bases lay between the germline ends. From germline, CDR1 is GTSNPN and CDR2 SVGIG (reference sequence).